This passage covers 10 T cell receptor beta chains from one sample sequenced in a study of shared clonotypes between healthy human individuals. Only in-frame clones appear in the TCRdb table, and some are missing; sequencing was by immunoSEQ multiplex PCR. The sample contains some 510,000 clones, about four fifths of which appear only once. The sequencing input was PBMCs. The receptors shown here come from a woman aged 35 to 49 in good health. Some clones in this sample may be carry-over from other donors' samples.

The rearrangement joins TRBV27 to TRBJ2-7; 10 positions match TRBD1. The CDR3 runs 15 residues. Germline V gives CDR1 MNHEY, CDR2 SMNVEV (reference sequence). Germline trimming cut 4 bases from V and 1 base from J; bases unmatched to any gene: 4. The CDR3 coding sequence is TGTGCCAGCAGTTCCCGGGACAGGGGATCCTACGAGCAGTACTTC. Its protein product is CASSSRDRGSYEQYF.

The chain has TRBV4-2 and TRBJ2-2, with 9 bases identical to TRBD2. The CDR3 loop spans 16 amino acids. Trimming cost V 0 bases and J 6 bases; bases outside gene matches: 5. CDR1 is LGHNA, CDR2 YNFKEQ, per germline. CDR3 DNA: TGTGCCAGCAGCCAAGATGGGGCGGGAGGGTCCGGGGAGCTGTTTTTT. It specifies CASSQDGAGGSGELFF.

This sequence joins TRBV12-5 and TRBJ2-7, with D maybe TRBD1 (6 bases). The germline V gene has CDR1 LGHNT and CDR2 FRNRAP. Trimming left V 7 bases short and J 3 bases short, with 13 bases between. The CDR3 runs to 13 residues. CDR3 protein: CASALGQNYEQYF. The DNA of the CDR3 is TGTGCTAGTGCCCTCGGACAGAACTACGAGCAGTACTTC.

This chain connects TRBV30 to TRBJ2-1, with D maybe TRBD2 (5 bases). Deletions cut 3 bases from V and 6 bases from J, with 15 bases between. Germline lookup yields CDR1 GTSNPN and CDR2 SVGIG (reference sequence). CDR3 length: 14 amino acids. CDR3: CAWSPTSSLNEQFF. CDR3 DNA sequence: TGTGCCTGGAGCCCCACTAGTTCCCTCAATGAGCAGTTCTTC.

The table lists this clone with a few counts. J is TRBJ2-5 and V is TRBV5-1, with D perhaps TRBD1 or TRBD2 (6 bases each). Trimming took off 0 bases at V and 4 bases at J, with 10 bases between the two ends. CDR1 is SGHRS, CDR2 YFSETQ, per germline. CDR3 length equals 14 residues. The DNA for the CDR3 is TGCGCCAGCAGCTTGGAAGGGGGGCGAGAGACCCAGTACTTC. Residues: CASSLEGGRETQYF.

The chain is built from TRBV4-2 and TRBJ2-2; the match to TRBD2 covers 9 bases. The J segment lost 6 bases and the V segment lost 0 bases, leaving 8 bases of the junction unmatched. The CDR3 runs 17 residues. Looked up from germline, CDR1 is LGHNA and CDR2 is YNFKEQ. The CDR3 DNA sequence: TGTGCCAGCAGCCAAGATCAGAGTAGCGGGAGCGCCGGGGAGCTGTTTTTT. Protein sequence: CASSQDQSSGSAGELFF.

The chain employs TRBV9 and TRBJ2-3; 8 bases are shared with TRBD2. The CDR3 has 14 residues. V was clipped by 0 bases and J by 4 bases; unmatched bases: 1. Germline V lookup: CDR1 SGDLS, CDR2 YYNGEE. CDR3 loop: CASSVDGRADTQYF. The CDR3 nucleotides are TGTGCCAGCAGCGTAGACGGGAGGGCAGATACGCAGTATTTT. Based on the CDR3 plus reference TRBV9 and TRBJ2-3, the full variable domain is DSGVTQTPKHLITATGQRVTLRCSPRSGDLSVYWYQQSLDQGLQFLIQYYNGEERAKGNILERFSAQQFPDLHSELNLSSLELGDSALYFCASSVDGRADTQYFGPGTRLTVL.

The rearrangement joins TRBV9 to TRBJ2-5; tentative D call: TRBD1 (5 bases). The ends were cut back, 3 bases at V and 3 bases at J, with 9 bases in the middle. CDR1 is SGDLS, CDR2 YYNGEE, per germline. The CDR3 contains 13 residues. As DNA, the CDR3 is TGTGCCAGCAGCGCAGGGCTAAAAGAGACCCAGTACTTC. Its protein product is CASSAGLKETQYF.

The chain is built from TRBV19 and TRBJ2-2, with D perhaps given as TRBD1 or TRBD2 (5 bases each). The CDR3 covers 14 residues. CDR1 and CDR2 (germline): LNHDA, SQIVND (reference sequence). Trimming shortened V by 3 bases and J by 8 bases, and 13 bases separated the two germline ends. CDR3 DNA: TGTGCCAGTAGTATGGCCTCATGGGGGGGGGAGCTGTTTTTT. This gives the protein CASSMASWGGELFF.

Concerning this clone: A far larger clone is only one base removed, so a read error is likely. Because the CDR3's place on the DNA is in doubt, the DNA is left out and the CDR3 is given as listed by TCRdb. The chain carries TRBV4-3 and TRBJ2-6; the table's D gene call, TRBD1, was not cross checked with the DNA. From germline, CDR1 is LGHNA and CDR2 YSLEER. The CDR3 is 16 residues long, counting both termini. CDR3 in amino acids: CASSQEVGSGANVPTF.